Listed here are 10 T cell receptor beta chains from one sample, sequenced in a study of STAT5B mutations in CD4+ large granular lymphocyte leukemia. This table comes from immunoSEQ multiplex PCR, and its TCRdb copy is limited to in-frame clones, with some not included. Among 23,000 or so clones listed, about three quarters were seen once. The specimen sequenced was CD4+ T cells from blood buffy coats. The receptors were sampled from a human donor in good health.

The chain joins TRBV9 to TRBJ2-3, with TRBD2 matching over 9 bases. This CDR3 is 15 amino acids long. Germline lookup yields CDR1 SGDLS and CDR2 YYNGEE. The V and J ends lost 2 bases and 6 bases, in that order; junction bases with no gene match: 7. In DNA form, the CDR3 reads TGTGCCAGCAGCGTCGGCACGACTAGCGGTGATACGCAGTATTTT. As protein: CASSVGTTSGDTQYF.

The rearrangement uses TRBV28 and TRBJ2-7; D not certain. The V gene's germline CDR1 is MDHEN and CDR2 SYDVKM. The V end was cut by 7 bases, the J end by 7 bases, with 17 bases between. The CDR3 contains 13 residues. The CDR3, as DNA: TGTGCCAGCACCTCTCCGTTGGAGTGGGAGCAGTACTTC. Translation: CASTSPLEWEQYF.

J is TRBJ2-7 and V is TRBV4-1; tentatively, D is TRBD2 (5 bases). Trimming cost V 3 bases and J 2 bases, with 14 bases left between them. The CDR3 loop spans 15 amino acids. CDR1 MGHRA and CDR2 YSYEKL come from the germline V gene. The CDR3 coding sequence is TGCGCCAGCAGCCAGGGCCAGACTACCGCCTACGAGCAGTACTTC. It translates to CASSQGQTTAYEQYF.

The chain employs TRBV5-4 and TRBJ2-2; the D is unclear. From germline, CDR1 is SGHNT and CDR2 YYREEE (reference sequence). This CDR3 is 15 amino acids long. V was cut by 0 bases and J by 5 bases, with 11 bases left in between. The CDR3 here is CASSLGTLKTGELFF. CDR3 in DNA: TGTGCCAGCAGCTTGGGGACCCTCAAGACCGGGGAGCTGTTTTTT.

This chain uses TRBV6-5 with TRBJ1-4; D not certain. The CDR3 spans 13 residues. CDR1 and CDR2 from the germline V gene are MNHEY and SVGAGI. The V and J ends lost 7 bases and 5 bases respectively, with 11 bases between them. This chain's CDR3 is CASKAETNEKLFF. The CDR3 coding sequence is TGTGCCAGCAAGGCGGAAACAAATGAAAAACTGTTTTTT.

Of note for this clone: An end of the junction does not agree with germline; a read error may underlie this. The V and J genes are TRBV7-9 and TRBJ2-7, with D possibly being TRBD1 or TRBD2 (6 bases each). Germline CDR1 SEHNR, CDR2 FQNEAQ (reference sequence). This CDR3 contains 14 residues. CDR3 residues: CASSSGFHMGGQQF. DNA for the CDR3: TGTGCCAGCAGCTCGGGTTTTCACATGGGGGGACAACAGTTC.

The gene calls are TRBV7-8 and TRBJ1-5; D call uncertain. CDR1 is SGHVS and CDR2 is FQNEAQ in the germline V gene. The CDR3 spans 17 residues. Trimming left V 4 bases short and J 0 bases short, with 16 bases between. In nucleotides, the CDR3 is TGTGCCAGCAGCTCGCTACTCTTAGCACATAGCAATCAGCCCCAGCATTTT. This codes for CASSSLLLAHSNQPQHF.

Only a few counts were recorded for this clone. The chain is built from TRBV28 and TRBJ1-2; D call uncertain. The CDR3 covers 11 residues. The germline V and J ends were trimmed by 6 bases and 5 bases, with 7 bases remaining between them. The V gene's germline CDR1 is MDHEN and CDR2 SYDVKM. The CDR3 DNA follows: TGTGCCAGCAGAGATGGGTATGGCTACACCTTC. Translation: CASRDGYGYTF.

The chain uses TRBV2 and TRBJ2-7; D is perhaps TRBD1 or TRBD2 (6 bases each). The V end was cut by 2 bases, the J end by 4 bases, with 12 bases between. The CDR3 is 14 residues long. The germline V gene has CDR1 SNHLY and CDR2 FYNNEI. CDR3 in amino acids: CASSELGGPYEQYF. CDR3 bases: TGTGCCAGCAGTGAATTAGGGGGGCCGTACGAGCAGTACTTC.

This clone was recorded a few times. The chain combines TRBV29-1 with TRBJ1-5; 7 bases map to TRBD1. J lost 6 bases, V lost 7 bases, and 9 bases had no gene match. This CDR3 spans 13 amino acids. CDR1 is SQVTM and CDR2 is ANQGSEA in the germline V gene. The CDR3 DNA reads as TGCAGCGGATCTACAGGGGCGGGTCAGCCCCAGCATTTT. Translated, it gives CSGSTGAGQPQHF.